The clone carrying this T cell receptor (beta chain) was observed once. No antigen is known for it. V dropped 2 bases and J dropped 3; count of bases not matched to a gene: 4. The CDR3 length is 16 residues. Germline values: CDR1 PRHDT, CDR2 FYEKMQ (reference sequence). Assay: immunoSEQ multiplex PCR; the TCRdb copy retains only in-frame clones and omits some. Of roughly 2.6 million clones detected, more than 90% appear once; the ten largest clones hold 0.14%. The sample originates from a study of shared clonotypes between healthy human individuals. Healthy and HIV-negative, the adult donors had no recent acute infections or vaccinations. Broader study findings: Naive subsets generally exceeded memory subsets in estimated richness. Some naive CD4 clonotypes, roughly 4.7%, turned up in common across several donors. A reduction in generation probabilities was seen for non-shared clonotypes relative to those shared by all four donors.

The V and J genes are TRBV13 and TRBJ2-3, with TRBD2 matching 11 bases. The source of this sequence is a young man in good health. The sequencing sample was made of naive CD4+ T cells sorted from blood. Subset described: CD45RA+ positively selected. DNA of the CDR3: TGTGCCAGCAGCTTAAGTAGCGGGGGGGCGACAGATACGCAGTATTTT. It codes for CASSLSSGGATDTQYF.